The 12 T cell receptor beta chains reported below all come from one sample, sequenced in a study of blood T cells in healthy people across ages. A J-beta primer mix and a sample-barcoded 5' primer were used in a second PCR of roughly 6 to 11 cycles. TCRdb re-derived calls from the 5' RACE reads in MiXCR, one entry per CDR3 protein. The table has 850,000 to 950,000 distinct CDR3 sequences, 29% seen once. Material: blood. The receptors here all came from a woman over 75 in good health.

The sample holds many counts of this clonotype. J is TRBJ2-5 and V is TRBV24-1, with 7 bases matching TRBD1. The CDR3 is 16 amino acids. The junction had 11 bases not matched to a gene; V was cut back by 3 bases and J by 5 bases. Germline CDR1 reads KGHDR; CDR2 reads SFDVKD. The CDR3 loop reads CATSDRQGFLGETQYF. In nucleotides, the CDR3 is TGTGCCACCAGTGATCGACAGGGTTTTCTCGGCGAGACCCAGTACTTC.

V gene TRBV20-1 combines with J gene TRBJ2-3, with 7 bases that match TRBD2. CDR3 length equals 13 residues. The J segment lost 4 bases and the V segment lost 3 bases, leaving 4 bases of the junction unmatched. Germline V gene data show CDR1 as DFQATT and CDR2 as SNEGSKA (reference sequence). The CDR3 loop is CSASKAGADTQYF. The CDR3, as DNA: TGCAGTGCTAGTAAGGCGGGGGCAGATACGCAGTATTTT.

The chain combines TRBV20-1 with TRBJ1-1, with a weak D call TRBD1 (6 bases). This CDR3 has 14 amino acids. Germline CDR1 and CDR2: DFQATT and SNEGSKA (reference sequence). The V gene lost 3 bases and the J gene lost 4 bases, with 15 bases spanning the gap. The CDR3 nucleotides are TGCAGTGCTAGCAGGACAGCGGACGGCACTGAAGCTTTCTTT. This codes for CSASRTADGTEAFF.

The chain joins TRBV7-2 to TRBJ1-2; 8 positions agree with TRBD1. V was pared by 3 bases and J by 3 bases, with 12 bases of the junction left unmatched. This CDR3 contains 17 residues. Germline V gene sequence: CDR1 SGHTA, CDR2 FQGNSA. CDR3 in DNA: TGTGCCAGCAGCTTGTACGGGACAGGAGATGGGGACTATGGCTACACCTTC. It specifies CASSLYGTGDGDYGYTF. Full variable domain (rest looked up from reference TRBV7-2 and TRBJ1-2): GAGVSQSPSNKVTEKGKDVELRCDPISGHTALYWYRQSLGQGLEFLIYFQGNSAPDKSGLPSDRFSAERTGGSVSTLTIQRTQQEDSAVYLCASSLYGTGDGDYGYTFGSGTRLTVV.

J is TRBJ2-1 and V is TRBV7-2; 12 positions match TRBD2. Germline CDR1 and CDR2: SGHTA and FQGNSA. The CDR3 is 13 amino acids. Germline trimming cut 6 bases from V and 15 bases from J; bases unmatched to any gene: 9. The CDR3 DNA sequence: TGTGCCAGCAGTGGGACTAGCGGGTCCAGAGGGTTCTTC. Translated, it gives CASSGTSGSRGFF.

As DNA, the CDR3 is TGCGCCAGCAGTACAATAGGACAGGGGGCGACTGGGGCCAACGTCCTGACTTTC. Amino acid sequence: CASSTIGQGATGANVLTF. This chain connects TRBV5-1 to TRBJ2-6; 11 bases line up with TRBD1. CDR1 is SGHRS and CDR2 is YFSETQ in the germline V gene. This CDR3 has 18 amino acids. The trim removed 5 bases at V and 2 bases at J, leaving 9 bases unmatched. Supplemented by reference TRBV5-1 and TRBJ2-6, the full variable domain reads KAGVTQTPRYLIKTRGQQVTLSCSPISGHRSVSWYQQTPGQGLQFLFEYFSETQRNKGNFPGRFSGRQFSNSRSEMNVSTLELGDSALYLCASSTIGQGATGANVLTFGAGSRLTVL.

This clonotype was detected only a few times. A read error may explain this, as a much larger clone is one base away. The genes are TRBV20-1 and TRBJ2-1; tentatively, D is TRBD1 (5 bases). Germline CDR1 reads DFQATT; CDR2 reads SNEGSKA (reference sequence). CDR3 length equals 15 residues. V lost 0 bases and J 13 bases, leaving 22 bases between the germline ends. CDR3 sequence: CSARDPGAVQETQFF. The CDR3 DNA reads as TGCAGTGCTAGAGATCCTGGGGCAGTACAAGAGACCCAGTTCTTC.

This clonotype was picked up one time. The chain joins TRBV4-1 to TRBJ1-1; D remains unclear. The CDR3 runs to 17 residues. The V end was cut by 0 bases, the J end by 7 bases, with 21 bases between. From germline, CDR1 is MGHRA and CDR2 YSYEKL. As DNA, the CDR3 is TGCGCCAGCAGCCAAGATAGTCTGGTAGTCTCGGGCAGTGAAGCTTTCTTT. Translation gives CASSQDSLVVSGSEAFF.

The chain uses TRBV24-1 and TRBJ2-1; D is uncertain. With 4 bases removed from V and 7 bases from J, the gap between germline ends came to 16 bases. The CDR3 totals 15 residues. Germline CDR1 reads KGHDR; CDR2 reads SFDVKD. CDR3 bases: TGTGCCACCAGTGAGCAACCGGGCCTAGAAAATGAGCAGTTCTTC. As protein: CATSEQPGLENEQFF.

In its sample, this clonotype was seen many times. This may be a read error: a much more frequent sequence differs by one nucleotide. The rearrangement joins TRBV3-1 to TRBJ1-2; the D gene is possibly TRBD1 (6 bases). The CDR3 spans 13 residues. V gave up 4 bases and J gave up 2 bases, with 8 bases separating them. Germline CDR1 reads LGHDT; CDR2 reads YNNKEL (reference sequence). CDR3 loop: CASSRGQNYGYTF. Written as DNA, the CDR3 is TGTGCCAGCAGCCGCGGACAGAACTATGGCTACACCTTC.

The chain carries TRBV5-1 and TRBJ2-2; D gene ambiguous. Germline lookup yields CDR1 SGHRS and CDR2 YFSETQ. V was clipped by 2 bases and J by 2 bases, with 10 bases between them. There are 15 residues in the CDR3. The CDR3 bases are TGCGCCAGCAGCTTAAACAGTCCAAACACCGGGGAGCTGTTTTTT. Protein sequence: CASSLNSPNTGELFF.

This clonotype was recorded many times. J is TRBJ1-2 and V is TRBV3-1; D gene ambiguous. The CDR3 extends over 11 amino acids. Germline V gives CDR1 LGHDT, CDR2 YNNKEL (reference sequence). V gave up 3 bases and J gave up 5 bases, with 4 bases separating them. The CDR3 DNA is TGTGCCAGCAGCCATGAGTATGGCTACACCTTC. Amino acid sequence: CASSHEYGYTF. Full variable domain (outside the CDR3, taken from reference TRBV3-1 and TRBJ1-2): DTAVSQTPKYLVTQMGNDKSIKCEQNLGHDTMYWYKQDSKKFLKIMFSYNNKELIINETVPNRFSPKSPDKAHLNLHINSLELGDSAVYFCASSHEYGYTFGSGTRLTVV.